The 13 T cell receptor beta chains presented below share a single source sample, sequenced in a study of patients and donors after allogeneic stem cell transplantation. TCRdb passed the RT-PCR reads through MiXCR, listing each CDR3 protein once. This table holds more than 850,000 distinct CDR3 sequences, about a sixth found once. Sample: blood, either unsorted or a sorted T cell fraction (not recorded which). These receptors originate from a human donor who was either an allogeneic HSCT recipient or a stem cell or donor lymphocyte infusion donor (not recorded which). It is not recorded whose cells these are; they may come from a transplant donor.

A few counts support this clonotype. The chain joins TRBV6-2 or TRBV6-3 to TRBJ1-1, with a tentative D call TRBD1 (5 bases). CDR3 length: 14 amino acids. The germline V gene encodes CDR1 MNHEY and CDR2 SVGEGT. V was cut by 7 bases and J by 1 base, with 13 bases left in between. The CDR3 sequence is CASKKGGTNTEAFF. For the CDR3, the DNA is TGTGCCAGCAAAAAGGGTGGGACGAACACTGAAGCTTTCTTT.

The V gene is TRBV4-1, the J gene TRBJ2-1, with 16 bases fitting TRBD2. The V gene's germline CDR1 is MGHRA and CDR2 YSYEKL. J lost 9 bases, V lost 0 bases, and 8 bases had no gene match. This CDR3 contains 18 residues. For the CDR3, the DNA is TGCGCCAGCAGCCAAGAATCGGGGACTAGCGGGAGGGTTGTTGAGCAGTTCTTC. The encoded protein is CASSQESGTSGRVVEQFF.

This clonotype was detected only a few times. This chain joins TRBV7-3 and TRBJ2-1, with 14 bases identical to TRBD2. J gave up 4 bases and V 5 bases, and 7 bases lay outside the gene matches. From germline, CDR1 is SGHTA and CDR2 FQGTGA. The CDR3 is 17 residues long. The CDR3 here is CASSTGLAGVGYNEQFF. The CDR3 DNA sequence: TGTGCCAGCAGCACGGGACTAGCGGGAGTGGGGTACAATGAGCAGTTCTTC.

The chain carries TRBV7-9 and TRBJ2-7; 8 nucleotides align to TRBD1. Germline values: CDR1 SEHNR, CDR2 FQNEAQ (reference sequence). This CDR3 has 14 residues. Germline trimming cut 2 bases from V and 6 bases from J; bases unmatched to any gene: 6. This CDR3 reads CASSLQGATSEQYF. In DNA form, the CDR3 reads TGTGCCAGCAGCTTACAGGGGGCGACGAGCGAGCAGTACTTC.

This clonotype was recorded at least ten times. V and J are TRBV5-1 and TRBJ2-5, with TRBD2 matching 7 bases. The germline gives CDR1 SGHRS, CDR2 YFSETQ. V lost 1 base, J lost 4 bases, and 1 base stayed unmatched. CDR3 length: 13 amino acids. CDR3 in DNA: TGCGCCAGCAGCTTGCCGGGAGGAGAGACCCAGTACTTC. Its translation: CASSLPGGETQYF.

The V gene is TRBV12-3 or TRBV12-4, the J gene TRBJ2-2; 9 positions agree with TRBD1. With 6 bases clipped from V and 4 bases from J, the junction kept 12 bases outside the gene matches. This CDR3 has 17 residues. The DNA for the CDR3 is TGTGCCAGCAGGGACGACAGGGGGGTGCGAGGCACCGGGGAGCTGTTTTTT. Residues: CASRDDRGVRGTGELFF.

This clonotype was counted between two and nine times. The rearrangement joins TRBV25-1 to TRBJ1-1; D might be TRBD1 (5 bases). Deletions cut 1 base from V and 3 bases from J, with 12 bases between. CDR1 and CDR2 (germline): MGHDK, SYGVNS. The CDR3 consists of 15 residues. In nucleotides, the CDR3 is TGTGCCAGCAGTGAATTGTTGGGGGGGGACACTGAAGCTTTCTTT. This encodes CASSELLGGDTEAFF.

The genes are TRBV9 and TRBJ2-3, with 13 positions matching TRBD2. The CDR3 has 16 residues. The ends lost 3 bases at V and 2 bases at J; junction bases unmatched: 3. Germline lookup yields CDR1 SGDLS and CDR2 YYNGEE. CDR3 protein: CASSGGLAGDTDTQYF. The CDR3 DNA sequence: TGTGCCAGCAGCGGAGGACTAGCGGGAGACACAGATACGCAGTATTTT.

This clonotype was observed a few times. This chain's CDR3 is CASSQGQSYSNQPQHF. The DNA for the CDR3 is TGTGCCAGCAGCCAGGGACAGTCCTATAGCAATCAGCCCCAGCATTTT. The chain has TRBV4-2 and TRBJ1-5, with TRBD1 identical over 7 bases. Germline V CDR1 and CDR2: LGHNA, YNFKEQ. After removal of 3 bases from V and 0 bases from J, the junction contained 5 bases not matched to a gene. This CDR3 has 16 amino acids.

This clonotype was observed a few times. Here the CDR3 reads CASRNSAGYEAFF. The DNA for the CDR3 is TGTGCCAGCAGAAACAGCGCGGGATATGAAGCTTTCTTT. The gene calls are TRBV12-3 or TRBV12-4 and TRBJ1-1, with D uncertain. Trimming shortened V by 6 bases and J by 7 bases, and 15 bases separated the two germline ends. The CDR3 is 13 residues long.

For the CDR3, the DNA is TGTGCCACCAGTGATCCCCGGGACCTCCCCGCCGAGCAGTTCTTC. Translated: CATSDPRDLPAEQFF. The V and J genes are TRBV24-1 and TRBJ2-1; D may correspond to TRBD1 or TRBD2 (5 bases each). The CDR3 spans 15 residues. Germline values: CDR1 KGHDR, CDR2 SFDVKD. Trimming took off 3 bases at V and 10 bases at J, with 18 bases between the two ends.

This clonotype was counted ten times or more. This chain links TRBV7-2 with TRBJ2-7; 10 nucleotides line up with TRBD2. Per the germline V gene, CDR1 is SGHTA and CDR2 is FQGNSA. The CDR3 contains 17 residues. The ends lost 0 bases at V and 0 bases at J; junction bases unmatched: 5. The CDR3 loop reads CASSLARLAGSSYEQYF. The CDR3 DNA is TGTGCCAGCAGCTTAGCCAGACTAGCGGGTAGCTCCTACGAGCAGTACTTC.

The chain couples TRBV12-3 or TRBV12-4 to TRBJ1-1; D might be TRBD1 (5 bases). CDR3 size: 14 residues. Trimming stripped 8 bases from V and 1 base from J, with 14 bases between. CDR3 protein: CASRPRGSNTEAFF. CDR3 bases: TGTGCCAGCCGACCCCGGGGGTCGAACACTGAAGCTTTCTTT.